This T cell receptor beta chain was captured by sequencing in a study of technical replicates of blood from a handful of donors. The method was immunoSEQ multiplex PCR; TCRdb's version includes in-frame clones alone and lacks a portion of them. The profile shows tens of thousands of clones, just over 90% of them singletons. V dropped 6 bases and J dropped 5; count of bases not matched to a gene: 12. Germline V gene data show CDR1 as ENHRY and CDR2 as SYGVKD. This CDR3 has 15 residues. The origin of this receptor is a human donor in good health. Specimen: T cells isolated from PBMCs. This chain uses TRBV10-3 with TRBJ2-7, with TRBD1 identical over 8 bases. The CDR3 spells CAIRDSTGVKDEQYF. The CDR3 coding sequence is TGTGCCATCAGGGACTCGACAGGGGTAAAGGACGAGCAGTACTTC.